The 11 T cell receptor beta chains below all came from one sample that was sequenced in a study of CD8 T cells in Susac syndrome. Random hexamers served to reverse transcribe about 0.5 to 1 ug RNA. Each CDR3 protein gets one entry after TCRdb re-called the immunoSEQ multiplex PCR reads with MiXCR. This table has approximately 120,000 distinct CDR3 sequences, around 90% appearing once. Source material: CD8+ T cells from PBMCs. The origin of the receptors is a human donor with multiple sclerosis.

V gene TRBV4-1 combines with J gene TRBJ1-1; tentative D call: TRBD1 (5 bases). The CDR3 consists of 14 residues. Germline V gene data show CDR1 as MGHRA and CDR2 as YSYEKL. Trimming stripped 3 bases from V and 4 bases from J, with 12 bases between. CDR3 nucleotides: TGCGCCAGCAGCCAGACAGTTGGATCCACTGAAGCTTTCTTT. Translated, it gives CASSQTVGSTEAFF.

This chain uses TRBV2 with TRBJ2-2, with 9 bases lining up with TRBD2. The CDR3 runs to 16 residues. The junction had 8 bases not matched to a gene; V was cut back by 7 bases and J by 2 bases. CDR1 is SNHLY, CDR2 FYNNEI, per germline. CDR3 protein: CASTIAGVANTGELFF. As DNA, the CDR3 is TGTGCCAGCACTATAGCGGGAGTAGCTAACACCGGGGAGCTGTTTTTT. Using reference TRBV2 and TRBJ2-2 for the parts outside the CDR3, the full variable domain is EPEVTQTPSHQVTQMGQEVILRCVPISNHLYFYWYRQILGQKVEFLVSFYNNEISEKSEIFDDQFSVERPDGSNFTLKIRSTKLEDSAMYFCASTIAGVANTGELFFGEGSRLTVL.

The chain has TRBV7-2 and TRBJ2-1; D might be TRBD2 (6 bases). Trimming took 5 bases from V and 4 from J, leaving 15 bases between them. The CDR3 is made up of 15 amino acids. Germline CDR1 reads SGHTA; CDR2 reads FQGNSA. The CDR3 nucleotides are TGTGCCAGCAGCCCTAGCGACTATTCTTACAATGAGCAGTTCTTC. The encoded protein is CASSPSDYSYNEQFF.

This chain links TRBV27 with TRBJ2-5; tentatively, D is TRBD2 (7 bases). Deletions cut 4 bases from V and 5 bases from J, with 20 bases between. Germline V gene lookup returns CDR1 MNHEY and CDR2 SMNVEV (reference sequence). This CDR3 is built from 16 residues. The CDR3 DNA reads as TGTGCCAGCAGTTCCGGGACTACCAAAAGGGGGGAGACCCAGTACTTC. It codes for CASSSGTTKRGETQYF.

In its sample, this clonotype was seen once. The chain recombines TRBV24-1 with TRBJ2-5; no reliable D call. The V end was cut by 3 bases, the J end by 2 bases, with 6 bases between. Germline assignment: CDR1 KGHDR and CDR2 SFDVKD. There are 13 residues in the CDR3. The CDR3 nucleotides read TGTGCCACCAGTGATACGGATCAAGAGACCCAGTACTTC. It is translated as CATSDTDQETQYF.

The rearrangement uses TRBV27 and TRBJ2-3; 8 bases are a match to TRBD2. Germline loops: CDR1 MNHEY, CDR2 SMNVEV (reference sequence). Trimming cost V 4 bases and J 3 bases; bases outside gene matches: 9. This CDR3 is built from 16 residues. CDR3 sequence: CASSSVAGPRTDTQYF. In nucleotides, the CDR3 is TGTGCCAGCAGTTCGGTAGCGGGACCCCGTACAGATACGCAGTATTTT.

The chain links TRBV6-5 to TRBJ2-1, with D possibly being TRBD2 (6 bases). The germline CDR1 and CDR2 sequences are MNHEY and SVGAGI. The CDR3 is 12 amino acids. The V gene lost 6 bases and the J gene lost 9 bases, with 12 bases spanning the gap. CDR3 residues: CASRGGGREQFF. CDR3 DNA: TGTGCCAGCAGGGGCGGAGGGCGTGAGCAGTTCTTC.

The chain employs TRBV24-1 and TRBJ1-2, with D possibly matching TRBD1 (6 bases). Trimming took off 4 bases at V and 2 bases at J, with 13 bases between the two ends. In germline, CDR1 is KGHDR, CDR2 SFDVKD. This CDR3 region has 15 residues. The CDR3 nucleotides read TGTGCCACCAGTGACCCGTCACAGGGAAACTATGGCTACACCTTC. Translation gives CATSDPSQGNYGYTF.

As regards this clonotype: One end of the junction is discordant with germline, which a read error may explain. The V gene is TRBV5-1, the J gene TRBJ2-7, with a possible D match to TRBD2 (5 bases). The CDR3 runs to 14 residues. Per germline, CDR1 SGHRS and CDR2 YFSETQ. CDR3 nucleotides: TGTGCCAGCAGCTTGGGAGACTCCTCCTACGAGCAGTACTTC. It specifies CASSLGDSSYEQYF.

This clonotype was seen a few times. The chain links TRBV5-8 to TRBJ2-7, with unresolved D. The CDR3 totals 10 residues. The V gene lost 2 bases and the J gene lost 3 bases, with 0 bases spanning the gap. Germline values: CDR1 SGHTS, CDR2 YDEGEE. CDR3 sequence reads: CASSFYEQYF. For the CDR3, the DNA is TGTGCCAGCAGCTTCTACGAGCAGTACTTC.

This chain links TRBV20-1 with TRBJ2-1, with D possibly TRBD2 on 5 matching bases. The CDR3 extends over 19 amino acids. CDR1 and CDR2 (germline): DFQATT, SNEGSKA (reference sequence). Trimming pared 6 bases from V and 0 bases from J, leaving 27 bases between. The CDR3 is CSADPYRESNPSSYNEQFF. Written as DNA, the CDR3 is TGCAGTGCGGACCCTTACCGGGAAAGTAACCCAAGCTCCTACAATGAGCAGTTCTTC.